One sample yielded the 17 T cell receptor beta chains listed below, sequenced in a study of early T cells in non-severe SARS-CoV-2 infection. Each CDR3 protein is one row after TCRdb ran MiXCR on the 5' RACE reads. The sample lists about 22,000 distinct CDR3 sequences; around 4.6% were seen once. The sequenced material came from whole blood. The source of these receptors is an adult who was a healthcare worker with PCR-confirmed SARS-CoV-2 infection or an uninfected control (not recorded which).

The chain has TRBV18 and TRBJ2-7; D ambiguous. The germline V gene has CDR1 KGHSH and CDR2 LQKENI. Trimming shortened V by 5 bases and J by 5 bases, and 7 bases separated the two germline ends. The CDR3 contains 11 residues. CDR3 amino acids: CASSTQNEQYF. The CDR3 coding sequence is TGTGCCAGCTCAACCCAGAACGAGCAGTACTTC. The whole variable domain, filled in from reference TRBV18 and TRBJ2-7, reads NAGVMQNPRHLVRRRGQEARLRCSPMKGHSHVYWYRQLPEEGLKFMVYLQKENIIDESGMPKERFSAEFPKEGPSILRIQQVVRGDSAAYFCASSTQNEQYFGPGTRLTVT.

The V and J genes are TRBV5-4 and TRBJ2-3, with 12 bases that match TRBD2. The CDR3 extends over 17 amino acids. The junction had 12 bases not matched to a gene; V was cut back by 5 bases and J by 5 bases. Germline CDR1 and CDR2: SGHNT and YYREEE (reference sequence). CDR3 DNA: TGTGCCAGCAGTTTCCTCCTAGCGGGAGGGCGATTAGATACGCAGTATTTT. Residues: CASSFLLAGGRLDTQYF.

This clonotype appeared many times. V and J are TRBV20-1 and TRBJ1-6, with D uncertain. There are 16 residues in the CDR3. Trimming removed 6 bases from V and 2 bases from J, with 17 bases in between. CDR1 and CDR2 (germline): DFQATT, SNEGSKA (reference sequence). Written as DNA, the CDR3 is TGCAGTGCCGCCCCCTTGGTAACGACCTATAATTCACCCCTCCACTTT. Translating gives CSAAPLVTTYNSPLHF.

This clonotype was seen a handful of times. V and J are TRBV12-3 or TRBV12-4 and TRBJ2-1; D is possibly TRBD1 or TRBD2 (5 bases each). The CDR3 has 12 residues. The V and J ends lost 3 bases and 10 bases respectively, with 10 bases between them. CDR3 residues: CASSFTGREQFF. The CDR3 nucleotides are TGTGCCAGCAGTTTCACGGGACGGGAGCAGTTCTTC.

This clonotype was observed at least ten times. CDR3 protein: CAISDQDNYGYTF. The CDR3 DNA reads TGTGCCATCAGTGACCAGGACAACTATGGCTACACCTTC. The chain joins TRBV10-3 to TRBJ1-2; D is unclear. This CDR3 is 13 amino acids long. CDR1 and CDR2 from the germline V gene are ENHRY and SYGVKD. V shed 3 bases and J shed 2 bases, with 7 bases lying between them.

This clonotype was recorded a few times. The chain carries TRBV7-9 and TRBJ2-2, with 9 bases lining up with TRBD2. The V gene end was trimmed by 4 bases and the J gene end by 1 base; junction bases not matched to a gene: 10. CDR1 SEHNR and CDR2 FQNEAQ come from the germline V gene (reference sequence). The CDR3 length is 18 residues. CDR3 in amino acids: CASSYETGLARNTGELFF. The DNA for the CDR3 is TGTGCCAGCAGCTACGAGACCGGACTAGCGAGGAACACCGGGGAGCTGTTTTTT.

The table lists this clonotype with a few counts. The chain couples TRBV11-3 to TRBJ2-1; D is unclear. V was shortened by 4 bases and J by 4 bases, with 5 bases between the two germline ends. Per germline, CDR1 SGHNT and CDR2 YENEEA. There are 12 residues in the CDR3. The CDR3 region has the DNA TGTGCCAGCAGCTCCCAGTACAATGAGCAGTTCTTC. Translating gives CASSSQYNEQFF.

The V and J genes are TRBV20-1 and TRBJ2-5; possibly TRBD1 or TRBD2 for D (5 bases each). CDR1 is DFQATT, CDR2 SNEGSKA, per germline (reference sequence). The germline V and J ends were trimmed by 0 bases and 2 bases, with 13 bases remaining between them. The length of the CDR3 is 15 residues. DNA for the CDR3: TGCAGTGCTAGAGATCAGGGCGAGGGGCAAGAGACCCAGTACTTC. Translation: CSARDQGEGQETQYF.

Many counts were recorded for this clonotype. The genes are TRBV19 and TRBJ2-7; TRBD1 matches 9 bases. The length of the CDR3 is 15 residues. The germline gives CDR1 LNHDA, CDR2 SQIVND (reference sequence). J lost 3 bases, V lost 3 bases, and 6 bases had no gene match. CDR3 sequence reads: CASSMGQGGLYEQYF. The CDR3 DNA sequence: TGTGCCAGTAGTATGGGACAGGGTGGCCTCTACGAGCAGTACTTC.

Only a few counts were recorded for this clonotype. V usage is TRBV5-6 and J usage is TRBJ1-2; D might be TRBD1 (5 bases). CDR3 length: 13 residues. Germline V CDR1 and CDR2: SGHDT, YYEEEE. Trimming removed 3 bases at V and 3 bases at J, with 9 bases between. CDR3 in amino acids: CASSWGTDYGYTF. The CDR3 DNA follows: TGTGCCAGCAGCTGGGGGACGGACTATGGCTACACCTTC.

This clonotype was detected many times. The V call is TRBV7-2, the J call TRBJ1-4; perhaps TRBD1 as D (5 bases). Germline loops: CDR1 SGHTA, CDR2 FQGNSA. The CDR3 consists of 14 residues. Trimming stripped 7 bases from V and 6 bases from J, with 15 bases between. In nucleotides, the CDR3 is TGTGCCAGCAAGCCCATGGGCAGGGATGAAAAACTGTTTTTT. Translating it yields CASKPMGRDEKLFF.

Sample share makes this clonotype medium-sized (0.01 to 0.1%). The chain recombines TRBV29-1 with TRBJ2-5; 7 bases align to TRBD1. The CDR3 length is 15 residues. Trimming at V came to 6 bases and at J to 5 bases, leaving 15 bases not matched to a gene. Per the germline V gene, CDR1 is SQVTM and CDR2 is ANQGSEA. In DNA form, the CDR3 reads TGCAGCGTAATTGACAGGGAGAGAAATGCGGAGACCCAGTACTTC. The encoded protein is CSVIDRERNAETQYF.

This clonotype is labeled as medium-sized. V is TRBV7-9 and J is TRBJ1-2; maybe TRBD1 (6 bases). Germline CDR1 SEHNR, CDR2 FQNEAQ (reference sequence). Trimming removed 8 bases from V and 7 bases from J, with 17 bases in between. The CDR3 sequence is 13 residues long. The CDR3 DNA is TGTGCCAGCGTCGAAGAGGAAGGGGGTGGCTACACCTTC. Translating it yields CASVEEEGGGYTF.

This clonotype was recorded many times. J is TRBJ2-2 and V is TRBV5-1; 7 bases are shared with TRBD1. The CDR3 contains 19 residues. Germline V CDR1 and CDR2: SGHRS, YFSETQ. V was pared by 0 bases and J by 1 base, with 12 bases of the junction left unmatched. CDR3 in amino acids: CASSLVLFRGTENTGELFF. The DNA for the CDR3 is TGCGCCAGCAGCTTGGTATTGTTCCGTGGGACAGAGAACACCGGGGAGCTGTTTTTT.

There are many counts of this clonotype. V is TRBV5-1 and J is TRBJ2-1; D remains unclear. Trimming shortened V by 2 bases and J by 7 bases, and 7 bases separated the two germline ends. The CDR3 is 12 residues long. Germline loops: CDR1 SGHRS, CDR2 YFSETQ. This chain's CDR3 is CASSFEENEQFF. The CDR3 region has the DNA TGCGCCAGCAGCTTCGAGGAGAATGAGCAGTTCTTC.

The table lists this clonotype with many counts. The chain links TRBV11-2 to TRBJ2-5; D is unclear. Germline lookup yields CDR1 SGHAT and CDR2 FQNNGV. With 5 bases removed from V and 5 bases from J, the gap between germline ends came to 18 bases. There are 15 residues in the CDR3. CDR3 region: CASSLEFQTVETQYF. Written as DNA, the CDR3 is TGTGCCAGCAGCCTCGAGTTCCAGACTGTGGAGACCCAGTACTTC. Combining the CDR3 with reference TRBV11-2 and TRBJ2-5 gives the whole variable domain EAGVAQSPRYKIIEKRQSVAFWCNPISGHATLYWYQQILGQGPKLLIQFQNNGVVDDSQLPKDRFSAERLKGVDSTLKIQPAKLEDSAVYLCASSLEFQTVETQYFGPGTRLLVL.

For the CDR3, the DNA is TGTGCCAGCAGTAGCGACAAGGGTAACTCTGGAAACACCATATATTTT. It is translated as CASSSDKGNSGNTIYF. V is TRBV25-1 and J is TRBJ1-3; D remains unclear. Germline values: CDR1 MGHDK, CDR2 SYGVNS. The CDR3 loop spans 16 amino acids. Trimming pared 5 bases from V and 0 bases from J, leaving 14 bases between.